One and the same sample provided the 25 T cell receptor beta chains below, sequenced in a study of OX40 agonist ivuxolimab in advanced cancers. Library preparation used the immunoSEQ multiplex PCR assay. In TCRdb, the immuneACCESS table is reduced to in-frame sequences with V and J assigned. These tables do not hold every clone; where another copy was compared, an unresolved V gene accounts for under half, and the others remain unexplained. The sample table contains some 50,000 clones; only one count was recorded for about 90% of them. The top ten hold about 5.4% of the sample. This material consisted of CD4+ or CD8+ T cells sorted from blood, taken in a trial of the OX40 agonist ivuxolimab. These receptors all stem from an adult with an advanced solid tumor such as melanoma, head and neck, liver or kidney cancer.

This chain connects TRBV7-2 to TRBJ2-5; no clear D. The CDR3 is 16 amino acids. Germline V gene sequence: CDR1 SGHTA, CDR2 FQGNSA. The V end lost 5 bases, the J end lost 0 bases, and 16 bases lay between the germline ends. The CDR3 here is CASSTRPSQNQETQYF. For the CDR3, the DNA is TGTGCCAGCAGCACGCGGCCATCACAGAACCAAGAGACCCAGTACTTC.

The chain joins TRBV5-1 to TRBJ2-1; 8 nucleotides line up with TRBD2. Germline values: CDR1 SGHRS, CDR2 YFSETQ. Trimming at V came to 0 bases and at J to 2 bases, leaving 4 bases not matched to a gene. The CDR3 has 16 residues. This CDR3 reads CASSLDVGRAYNEQFF. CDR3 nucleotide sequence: TGCGCCAGCAGCTTGGATGTCGGGAGGGCCTACAATGAGCAGTTCTTC.

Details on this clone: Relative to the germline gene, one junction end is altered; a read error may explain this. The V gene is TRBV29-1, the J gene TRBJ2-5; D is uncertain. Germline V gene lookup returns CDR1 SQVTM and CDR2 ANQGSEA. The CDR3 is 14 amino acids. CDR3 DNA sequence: TGCAGCGTTGGGCGAGGAAGCAACCAGGAGACCCAGTACTTC. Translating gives CSVGRGSNQETQYF. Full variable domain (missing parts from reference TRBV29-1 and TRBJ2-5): SAVISQKPSRDICQRGTSLTIQCQVDSQVTMMFWYRQQPGQSLTLIATANQGSEATYESGFVIDKFPISRPNLTFSTLTVSNMSPEDSSIYLCSVGRGSNQETQYFGPGTRLLVL.

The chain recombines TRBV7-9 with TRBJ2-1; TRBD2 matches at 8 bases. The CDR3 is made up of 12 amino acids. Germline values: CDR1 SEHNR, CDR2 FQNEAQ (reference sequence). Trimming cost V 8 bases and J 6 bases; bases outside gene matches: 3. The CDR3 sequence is CASPGGLNEQFF. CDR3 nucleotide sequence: TGTGCCAGCCCGGGGGGGCTCAATGAGCAGTTCTTC.

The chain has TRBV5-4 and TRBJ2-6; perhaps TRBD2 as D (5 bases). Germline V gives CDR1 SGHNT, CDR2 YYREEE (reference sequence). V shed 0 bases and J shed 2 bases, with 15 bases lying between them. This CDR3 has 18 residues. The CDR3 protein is CASSLGGRGRAGANVLTF. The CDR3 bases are TGTGCCAGCAGCTTGGGAGGGCGTGGTAGGGCTGGGGCCAACGTCCTGACTTTC.

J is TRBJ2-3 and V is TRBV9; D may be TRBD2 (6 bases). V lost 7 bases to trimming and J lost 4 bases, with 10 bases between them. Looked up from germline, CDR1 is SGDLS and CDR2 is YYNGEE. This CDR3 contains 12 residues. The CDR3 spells CASARDSDTQYF. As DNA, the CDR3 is TGTGCCAGCGCAAGGGACTCAGATACGCAGTATTTT. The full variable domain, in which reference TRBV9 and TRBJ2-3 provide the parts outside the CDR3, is DSGVTQTPKHLITATGQRVTLRCSPRSGDLSVYWYQQSLDQGLQFLIQYYNGEERAKGNILERFSAQQFPDLHSELNLSSLELGDSALYFCASARDSDTQYFGPGTRLTVL.

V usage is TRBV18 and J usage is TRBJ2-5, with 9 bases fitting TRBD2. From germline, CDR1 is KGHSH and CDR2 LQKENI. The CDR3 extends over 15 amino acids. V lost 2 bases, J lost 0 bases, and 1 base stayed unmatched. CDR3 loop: CASSPRLADQETQYF. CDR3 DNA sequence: TGTGCCAGCTCACCAAGACTAGCGGACCAAGAGACCCAGTACTTC.

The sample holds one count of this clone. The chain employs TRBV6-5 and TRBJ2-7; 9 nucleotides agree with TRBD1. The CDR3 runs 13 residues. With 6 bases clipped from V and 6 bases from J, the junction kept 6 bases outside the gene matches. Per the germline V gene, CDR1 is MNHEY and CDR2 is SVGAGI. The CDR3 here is CASSRDRVGEQYF. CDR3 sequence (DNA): TGTGCCAGCAGCCGGGACAGGGTTGGCGAGCAGTACTTC.

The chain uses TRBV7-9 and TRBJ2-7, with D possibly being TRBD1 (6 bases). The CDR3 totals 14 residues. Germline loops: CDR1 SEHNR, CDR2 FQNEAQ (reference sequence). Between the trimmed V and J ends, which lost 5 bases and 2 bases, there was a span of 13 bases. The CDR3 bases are TGTGCCAGCAGCCCGCGACAGGCCGCCTACGAGCAGTACTTC. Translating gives CASSPRQAAYEQYF.

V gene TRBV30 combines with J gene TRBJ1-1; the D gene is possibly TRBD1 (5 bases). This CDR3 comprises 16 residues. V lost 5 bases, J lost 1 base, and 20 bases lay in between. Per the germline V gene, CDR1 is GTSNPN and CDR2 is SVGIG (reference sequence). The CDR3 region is CAWDRDRSTSNTEAFF. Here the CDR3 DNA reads TGTGCCTGGGACCGGGACCGTTCGACTTCGAACACTGAAGCTTTCTTT.

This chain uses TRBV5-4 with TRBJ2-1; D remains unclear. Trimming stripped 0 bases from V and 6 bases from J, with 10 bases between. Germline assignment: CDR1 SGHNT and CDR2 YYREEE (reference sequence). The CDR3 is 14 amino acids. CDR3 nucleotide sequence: TGTGCCAGCAGCTTGGGAAGTAGTCCCAATGAGCAGTTCTTC. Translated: CASSLGSSPNEQFF.

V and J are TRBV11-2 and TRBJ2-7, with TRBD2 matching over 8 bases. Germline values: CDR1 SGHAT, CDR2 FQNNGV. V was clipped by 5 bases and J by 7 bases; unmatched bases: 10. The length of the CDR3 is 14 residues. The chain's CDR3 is CASSQGLGVKEQYF. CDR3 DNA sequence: TGTGCCAGCAGCCAGGGACTAGGGGTAAAAGAGCAGTACTTC.

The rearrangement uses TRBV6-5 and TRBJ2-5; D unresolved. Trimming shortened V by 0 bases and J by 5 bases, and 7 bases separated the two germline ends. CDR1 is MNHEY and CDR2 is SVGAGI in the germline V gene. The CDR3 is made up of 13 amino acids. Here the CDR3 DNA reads TGTGCCAGCAGTTACTCTTCGTGGGAGACCCAGTACTTC. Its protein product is CASSYSSWETQYF.

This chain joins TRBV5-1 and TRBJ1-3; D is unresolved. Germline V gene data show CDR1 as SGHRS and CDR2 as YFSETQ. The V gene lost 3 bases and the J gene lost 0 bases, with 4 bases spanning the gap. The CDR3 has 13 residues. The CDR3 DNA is TGCGCCAGCAGCTCTGACTCTGGAAACACCATATATTTT. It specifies CASSSDSGNTIYF.

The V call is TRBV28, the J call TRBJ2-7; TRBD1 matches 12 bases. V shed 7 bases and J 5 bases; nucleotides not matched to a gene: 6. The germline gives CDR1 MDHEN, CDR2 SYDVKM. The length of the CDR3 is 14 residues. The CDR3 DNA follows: TGTGCCAGCATCACGGGACAGGGGGCTCACGAGCAGTACTTC. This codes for CASITGQGAHEQYF.

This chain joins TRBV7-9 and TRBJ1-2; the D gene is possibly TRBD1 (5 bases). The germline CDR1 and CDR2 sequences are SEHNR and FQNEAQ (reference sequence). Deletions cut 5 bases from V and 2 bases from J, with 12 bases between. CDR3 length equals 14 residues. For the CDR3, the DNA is TGTGCCAGCAGCCGCCAGGGAGGGAACTATGGCTACACCTTC. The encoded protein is CASSRQGGNYGYTF.

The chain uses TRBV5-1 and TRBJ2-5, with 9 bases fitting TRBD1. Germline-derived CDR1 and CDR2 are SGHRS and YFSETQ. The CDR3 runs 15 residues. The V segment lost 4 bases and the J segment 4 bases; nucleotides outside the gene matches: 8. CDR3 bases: TGCGCCAGCAGCCGTAACAGGGGGCGCGTAGAGACCCAGTACTTC. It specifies CASSRNRGRVETQYF.

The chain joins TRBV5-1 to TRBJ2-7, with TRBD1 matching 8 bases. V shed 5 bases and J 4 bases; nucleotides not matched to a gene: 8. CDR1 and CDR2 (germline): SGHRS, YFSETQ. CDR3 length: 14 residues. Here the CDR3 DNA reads TGCGCCAGCAGGCAGGGGGCCCTTGCGTACGAGCAGTACTTC. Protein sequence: CASRQGALAYEQYF.

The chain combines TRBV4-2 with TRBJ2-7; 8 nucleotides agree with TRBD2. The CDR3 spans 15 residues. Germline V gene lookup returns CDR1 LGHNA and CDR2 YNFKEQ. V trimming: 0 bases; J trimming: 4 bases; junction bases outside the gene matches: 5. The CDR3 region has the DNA TGTGCCAGCAGCCAAGAGAGCGGGAGTAGGTACGAGCAGTACTTC. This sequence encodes CASSQESGSRYEQYF.

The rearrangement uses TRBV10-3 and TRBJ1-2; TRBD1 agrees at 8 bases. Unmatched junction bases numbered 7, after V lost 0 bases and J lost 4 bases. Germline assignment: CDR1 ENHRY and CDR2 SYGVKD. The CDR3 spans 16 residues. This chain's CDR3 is CAISESGQVQVYGYTF. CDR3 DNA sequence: TGTGCCATCAGTGAGTCGGGACAGGTGCAGGTCTATGGCTACACCTTC.

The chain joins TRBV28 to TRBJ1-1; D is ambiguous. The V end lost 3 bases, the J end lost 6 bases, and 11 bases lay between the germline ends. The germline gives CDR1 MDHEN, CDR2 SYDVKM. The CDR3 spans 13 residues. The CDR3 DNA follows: TGTGCCAGCAGTTTGGGTGATCGGGCTGAAGCTTTCTTT. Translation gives CASSLGDRAEAFF.

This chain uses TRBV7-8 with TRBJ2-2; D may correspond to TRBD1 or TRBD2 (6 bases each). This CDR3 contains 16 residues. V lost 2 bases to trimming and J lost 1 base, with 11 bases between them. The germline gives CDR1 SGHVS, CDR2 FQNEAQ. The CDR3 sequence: CASSLSRGENTGELFF. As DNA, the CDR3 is TGTGCCAGCAGCTTATCGAGGGGGGAGAACACCGGGGAGCTGTTTTTT.

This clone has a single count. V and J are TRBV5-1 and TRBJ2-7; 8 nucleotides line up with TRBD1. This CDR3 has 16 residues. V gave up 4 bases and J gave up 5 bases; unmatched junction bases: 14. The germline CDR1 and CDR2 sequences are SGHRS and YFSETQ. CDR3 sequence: CASSALSGGDTNEQYF. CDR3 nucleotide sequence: TGCGCCAGCAGCGCTTTATCAGGGGGCGACACTAACGAGCAGTACTTC.

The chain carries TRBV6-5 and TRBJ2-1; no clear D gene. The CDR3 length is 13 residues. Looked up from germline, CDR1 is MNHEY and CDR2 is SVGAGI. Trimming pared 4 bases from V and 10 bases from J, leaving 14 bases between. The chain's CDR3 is CASSSSDLREQFF. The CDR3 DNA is TGTGCCAGCAGTTCGAGCGACCTGCGGGAGCAGTTCTTC.

CDR3 sequence (DNA): TGTGCCAGCAGGCTTGAGGCTAGCGGGAGTAGAGATACGCAGTATTTT. This sequence encodes CASRLEASGSRDTQYF. This chain joins TRBV5-4 and TRBJ2-3; TRBD2 aligns across 10 bases. The germline gives CDR1 SGHNT, CDR2 YYREEE (reference sequence). Trimming cost V 5 bases and J 5 bases; bases outside gene matches: 11. CDR3 size: 16 residues.